The 5 T cell receptor beta chains in this list originate from one sample, sequenced in a study of CD8 T cells in Susac syndrome. After extraction with the RNeasy kit, about 0.45 to 1 ug of the RNA was reverse transcribed using random hexamers. MiXCR, run by TCRdb on the immunoSEQ multiplex PCR reads, gives a single entry per CDR3 protein. The sample records 65,000 to 75,000 distinct CDR3 sequences, over 90% being singletons. The sample consisted of CD8+ T cells from PBMCs. These receptors were collected from a human donor in good health.

This chain connects TRBV12-3 or TRBV12-4 to TRBJ2-1, with D unclear. This CDR3 is built from 16 residues. V lost 2 bases and J 0 bases, leaving 11 bases between the germline ends. DNA of the CDR3: TGTGCCAGCAGTTTAAGGGCCTCCTCCTCCTACAATGAGCAGTTCTTC. Translating it yields CASSLRASSSYNEQFF.

The rearrangement joins TRBV5-1 to TRBJ2-2; D not certain. The CDR3 consists of 14 residues. Germline V gene data show CDR1 as SGHRS and CDR2 as YFSETQ. Deletions cut 3 bases from V and 0 bases from J, with 6 bases between. CDR3 protein: CASSSWSNTGELFF. The CDR3 bases are TGCGCCAGCAGCTCGTGGTCGAACACCGGGGAGCTGTTTTTT.

The gene calls are TRBV6-6 and TRBJ1-5, with a possible D match to TRBD1 (5 bases). V was clipped by 2 bases and J by 1 base, with 6 bases between them. This CDR3 is built from 14 residues. CDR1 is MNHNY, CDR2 SVGAGI, per germline (reference sequence). For the CDR3, the DNA is TGTGCCAGCAGTTACAGGGGCAGCAATCAGCCCCAGCATTTT. Protein sequence: CASSYRGSNQPQHF.

This rearrangement joins TRBV19 to TRBJ2-7; TRBD1 agrees at 9 bases. V lost 7 bases, J lost 5 bases, and 12 bases stayed unmatched. Looked up from germline, CDR1 is LNHDA and CDR2 is SQIVND (reference sequence). This CDR3 region has 15 residues. The CDR3: CASNSVGDRVHEQYF. The DNA for the CDR3 is TGTGCCAGTAACTCCGTGGGGGACAGGGTCCACGAGCAGTACTTC.

This chain links TRBV6-2 or TRBV6-3 with TRBJ2-1, with TRBD2 matching 14 bases. CDR1 and CDR2 from the germline V gene are MNHEY and SVGEGT. V lost 0 bases to trimming and J lost 1 base; unmatched junction nucleotides: 5. This CDR3 spans 19 amino acids. Here the CDR3 reads CASSYSETSGGVSYNEQFF. DNA for the CDR3: TGTGCCAGCAGTTACTCGGAGACTAGCGGGGGGGTATCCTACAATGAGCAGTTCTTC.